This TCR beta chain was retrieved from a study of cytomegalovirus exposure and HLA in healthy donors (dated by TCRdb to the late 2010s). Context from the whole study: According to a later analysis, one platform produced both the roughly 110 validation repertoires and the 666 repertoires of the first cohort. The study aimed to test whether signatures of past pathogen exposure could be identified by cataloging public T cell receptors. A separate validation cohort of approximately 130 different subjects was used in addition to the 666-subject first cohort. The study combined high-throughput TCR immunosequencing, statistical association of individual TCRs with disease status, and machine learning to predict cytomegalovirus infection status. Points the paper makes about the study in general: The classifier was reported to diagnose cytomegalovirus status with high specificity and sensitivity in both the original cohort and the validation cohort. Across donors, most TCR sequences were observed very rarely, whereas some public TCRs were present in many individuals. A later analysis had no HLA typing for the validation cohort, so co-occurrence there was scored across all 110 or so repertoires. The study listed 164 TCR beta chains as associated with cytomegalovirus. In vitro tests confirmed that a few of the cytomegalovirus-associated TCR beta chains recognize cytomegalovirus antigens. Subsequent analysis determined that TCRs grouped into clusters in the first cohort also showed a tendency toward co-occurrence across the 120 or so validation repertoires, and approximately 94% of cluster scores exceeded 0. The authors suggested that the approach could potentially be generalized to other disease states and immunological phenotypes.

The CDR3 numbers 12 residues from cysteine through phenylalanine. Just CDR3 DNA is preserved here, 36 bases in frame from base 1. The junction shows trimming of 11 bases on V and 6 bases on J, plus 13 bases between the germline ends. CDR1 and CDR2 were assigned from the germline V gene as SNHLY and FYNNEI. For this clone: There is no known antigen for this receptor. One base away there is no much larger clone; base qualities are not given.

The donors belonged to the validation cohort of around 120 subjects, which was separate from the approximately 700-subject first cohort. Receptors were amplified or captured by the immunoSEQ multiplex PCR assay. For the original study's pipeline: A statistical classification framework was developed to diagnose cytomegalovirus status using the catalog of TCR beta chain sequences. As stored in TCRdb, this immuneACCESS dataset retains in-frame rearrangements with V and J assigned. A fraction of the clones does not appear; measured against another copy, unresolved V genes explain less than half of the discrepancy, and the remainder lacks a known reason. V and J calls and clone size come straight from that table; D and trimming were deduced from the DNA. In all, the sample holds 150,000 to 200,000 clones, and around 84% of those were seen once. The ten largest account for approximately 15% of the sample.

The specimen sequenced was PBMCs. Here the chain combines TRBV2 and TRBJ2-2, with a tentative D gene TRBD2 over 5 matching bases. This clonotype originated in a man aged 18 to 35 in good health and CMV-seropositive. DNA sequence: TGTGCCTGCGGCGGGCTTTCCGGGGAGCTGTTTTTT. This sequence encodes CACGGLSGELFF.